This TCR beta chain emerged from a study of regulatory T cells in long-lasting Graves disease. Study overall: Recently diagnosed Graves' patients had received antithyroid drugs for under 3 months. Study observations and caveats: TCR diversity was lower in persistent than newly diagnosed Graves' disease.

Trimming shortened V by 5 bases and J by 7 bases, and 15 bases separated the two germline ends. This CDR3 is built from 13 residues. In germline, CDR1 is MNHEY, CDR2 SMNVEV (reference sequence). Arm-PCR of CDR3 regions and iRepertoire HTBI primers were the basis on which TCR beta libraries were built. TCRdb itself ran the multiplex PCR reads through MiXCR, one entry per CDR3 protein. The sample carries some 320,000 distinct CDR3 sequences, 18% recorded once. The sample's time point: newly diagnosed GD, antithyroid drugs for less than 3 months. TCR sequences were obtained from RNA taken from PBMCs. This clonotype was counted many times. Its antigen is as yet unknown.

The TCR comes from a female donor with Graves disease. The V and J genes are TRBV27 and TRBJ2-7, with a tentative D call TRBD1 (6 bases). The specimen comprised peripheral blood mononuclear cells (PBMCs), sampled at new diagnosis, from a patient treated with antithyroid drugs. The CDR3 bases are TGTGCCAGCAGTCAATCCAGGGGCTCAGAGCAGTACTTC. It translates to CASSQSRGSEQYF.